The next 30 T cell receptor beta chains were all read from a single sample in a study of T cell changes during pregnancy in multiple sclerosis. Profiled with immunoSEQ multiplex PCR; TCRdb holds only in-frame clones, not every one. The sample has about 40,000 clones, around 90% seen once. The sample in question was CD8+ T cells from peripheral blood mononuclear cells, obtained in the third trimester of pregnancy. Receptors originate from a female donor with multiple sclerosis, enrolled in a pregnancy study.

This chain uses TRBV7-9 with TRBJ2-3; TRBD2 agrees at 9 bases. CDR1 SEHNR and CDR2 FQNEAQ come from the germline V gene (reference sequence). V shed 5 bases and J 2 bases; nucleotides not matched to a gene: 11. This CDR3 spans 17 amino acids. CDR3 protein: CASSPNTGLALTDTQYF. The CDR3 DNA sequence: TGTGCCAGCAGCCCAAACACGGGACTAGCCCTCACAGATACGCAGTATTTT. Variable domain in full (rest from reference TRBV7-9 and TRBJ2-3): DTGVSQNPRHKITKRGQNVTFRCDPISEHNRLYWYRQTLGQGPEFLTYFQNEAQLEKSRLLSDRFSAERPKGSFSTLEIQRTEQGDSAMYLCASSPNTGLALTDTQYFGPGTRLTVL.

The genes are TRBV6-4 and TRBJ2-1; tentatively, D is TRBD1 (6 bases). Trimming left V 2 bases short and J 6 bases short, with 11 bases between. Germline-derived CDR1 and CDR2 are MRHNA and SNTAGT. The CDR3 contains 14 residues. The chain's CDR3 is CASSDAGAANEQFF. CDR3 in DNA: TGTGCCAGCAGTGACGCAGGGGCGGCCAATGAGCAGTTCTTC.

Here the CDR3 reads CASSDTSGSPFDEQFF. In DNA, the CDR3 is TGTGCCAGCAGCGACACTAGCGGGAGCCCGTTTGATGAGCAGTTCTTC. The rearrangement uses TRBV9 and TRBJ2-1, with 11 positions matching TRBD2. Germline V gene sequence: CDR1 SGDLS, CDR2 YYNGEE. The CDR3 runs 16 residues. V lost 3 bases, J lost 8 bases, and 10 bases stayed unmatched.

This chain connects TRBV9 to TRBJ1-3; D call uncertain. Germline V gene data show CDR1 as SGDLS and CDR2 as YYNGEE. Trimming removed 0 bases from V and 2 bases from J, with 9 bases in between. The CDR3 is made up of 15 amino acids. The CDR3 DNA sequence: TGTGCCAGCAGCGTAGACGGGAATACTGGAAACACCATATATTTT. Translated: CASSVDGNTGNTIYF.

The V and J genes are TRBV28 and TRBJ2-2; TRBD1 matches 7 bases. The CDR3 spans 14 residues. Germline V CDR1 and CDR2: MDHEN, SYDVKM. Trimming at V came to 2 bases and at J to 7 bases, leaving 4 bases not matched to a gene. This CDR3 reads CASSLEQGNGELFF. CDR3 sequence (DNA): TGTGCCAGCAGTTTAGAACAGGGGAACGGGGAGCTGTTTTTT.

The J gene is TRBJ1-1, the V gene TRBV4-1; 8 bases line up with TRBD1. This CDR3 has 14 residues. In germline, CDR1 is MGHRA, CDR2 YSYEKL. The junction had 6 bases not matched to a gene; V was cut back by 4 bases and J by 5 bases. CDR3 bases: TGCGCCAGCAGCCGCGGACAGGGTAGGACTGAAGCTTTCTTT. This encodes CASSRGQGRTEAFF.

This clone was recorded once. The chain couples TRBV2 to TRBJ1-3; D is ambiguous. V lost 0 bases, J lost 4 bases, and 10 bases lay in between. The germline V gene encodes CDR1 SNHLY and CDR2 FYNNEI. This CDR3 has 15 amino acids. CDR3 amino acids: CASSEARASGNTIYF. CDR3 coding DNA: TGTGCCAGCAGTGAAGCGAGAGCTTCCGGAAACACCATATATTTT. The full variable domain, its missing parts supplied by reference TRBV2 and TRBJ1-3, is EPEVTQTPSHQVTQMGQEVILRCVPISNHLYFYWYRQILGQKVEFLVSFYNNEISEKSEIFDDQFSVERPDGSNFTLKIRSTKLEDSAMYFCASSEARASGNTIYFGEGSWLTVV.

The CDR3 protein is CASSSTDRPETQYF. Written as DNA, the CDR3 is TGTGCCAGCAGCTCCACCGACAGGCCGGAGACCCAGTACTTC. V and J are TRBV7-9 and TRBJ2-5, with D maybe TRBD1 (6 bases). From germline, CDR1 is SEHNR and CDR2 FQNEAQ (reference sequence). The CDR3 covers 14 residues. V gave up 4 bases and J gave up 5 bases, with 14 bases separating them. Full variable domain (missing parts from reference TRBV7-9 and TRBJ2-5): DTGVSQNPRHKITKRGQNVTFRCDPISEHNRLYWYRQTLGQGPEFLTYFQNEAQLEKSRLLSDRFSAERPKGSFSTLEIQRTEQGDSAMYLCASSSTDRPETQYFGPGTRLLVL.

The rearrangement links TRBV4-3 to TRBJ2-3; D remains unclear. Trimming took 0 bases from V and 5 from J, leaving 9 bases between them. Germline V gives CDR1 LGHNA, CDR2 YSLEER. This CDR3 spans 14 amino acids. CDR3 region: CASSQEQLGDTQYF. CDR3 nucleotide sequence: TGCGCCAGCAGCCAAGAACAGTTGGGAGATACGCAGTATTTT.

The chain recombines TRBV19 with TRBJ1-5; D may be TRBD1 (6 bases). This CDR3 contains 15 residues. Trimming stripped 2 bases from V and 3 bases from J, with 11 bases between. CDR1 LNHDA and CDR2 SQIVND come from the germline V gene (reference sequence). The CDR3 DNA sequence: TGTGCCAGTAGTATACTGGACAGCTCCAATCAGCCCCAGCATTTT. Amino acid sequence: CASSILDSSNQPQHF.

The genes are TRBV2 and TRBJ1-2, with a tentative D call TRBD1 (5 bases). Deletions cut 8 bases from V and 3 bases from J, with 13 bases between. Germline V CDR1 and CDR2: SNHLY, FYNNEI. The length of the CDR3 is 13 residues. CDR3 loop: CASVWGDDYGYTF. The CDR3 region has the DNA TGTGCCAGCGTTTGGGGGGATGACTATGGCTACACCTTC.

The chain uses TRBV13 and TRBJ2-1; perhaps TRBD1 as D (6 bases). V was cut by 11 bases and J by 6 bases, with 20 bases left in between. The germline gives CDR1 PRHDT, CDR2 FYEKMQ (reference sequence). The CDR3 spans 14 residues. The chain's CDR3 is CASKAGEERNEQFF. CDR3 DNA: TGTGCCTCCAAAGCAGGGGAAGAGCGCAATGAGCAGTTCTTC.

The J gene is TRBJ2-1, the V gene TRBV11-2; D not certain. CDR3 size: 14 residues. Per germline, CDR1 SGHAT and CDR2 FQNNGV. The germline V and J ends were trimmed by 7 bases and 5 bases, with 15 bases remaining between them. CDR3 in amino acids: CASTLKEIHNEQFF. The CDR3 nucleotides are TGTGCCAGCACCCTTAAGGAGATCCACAATGAGCAGTTCTTC.

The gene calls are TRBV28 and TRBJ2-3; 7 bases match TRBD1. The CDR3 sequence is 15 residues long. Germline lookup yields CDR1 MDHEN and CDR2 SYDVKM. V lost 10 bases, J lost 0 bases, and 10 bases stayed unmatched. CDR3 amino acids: CATHRGFTSTDTQYF. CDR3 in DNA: TGTGCCACCCACAGGGGATTCACTAGCACAGATACGCAGTATTTT.

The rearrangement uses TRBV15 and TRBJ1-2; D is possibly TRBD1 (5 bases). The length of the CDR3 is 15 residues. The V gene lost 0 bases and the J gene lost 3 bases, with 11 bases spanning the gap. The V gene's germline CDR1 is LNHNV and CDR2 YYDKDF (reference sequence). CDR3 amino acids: CATSRDVDSYYGYTF. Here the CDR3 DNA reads TGTGCCACCAGCAGAGATGTTGACAGCTACTATGGCTACACCTTC.

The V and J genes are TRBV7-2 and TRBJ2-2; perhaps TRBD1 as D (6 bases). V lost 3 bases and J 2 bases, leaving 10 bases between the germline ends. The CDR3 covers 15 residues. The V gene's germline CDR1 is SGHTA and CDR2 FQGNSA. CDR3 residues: CASSLHRDNTGELFF. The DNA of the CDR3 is TGTGCCAGCAGCTTGCACAGGGATAACACCGGGGAGCTGTTTTTT.

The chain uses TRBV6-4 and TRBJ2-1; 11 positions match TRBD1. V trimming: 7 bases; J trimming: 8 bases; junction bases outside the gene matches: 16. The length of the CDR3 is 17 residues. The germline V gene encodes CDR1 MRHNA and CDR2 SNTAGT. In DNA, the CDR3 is TGTGCCAGCAACACCAAAAAGGGACAGGGGGTACAGGATGAGCAGTTCTTC. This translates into CASNTKKGQGVQDEQFF.

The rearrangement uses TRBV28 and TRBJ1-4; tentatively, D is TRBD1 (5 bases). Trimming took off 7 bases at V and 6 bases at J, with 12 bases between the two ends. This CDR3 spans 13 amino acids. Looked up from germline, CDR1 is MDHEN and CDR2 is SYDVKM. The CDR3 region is CASIGAGYEKLFF. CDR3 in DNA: TGTGCCAGCATCGGCGCAGGGTATGAAAAACTGTTTTTT.

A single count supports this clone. CDR3 bases: TGCGCCAGCAGCCCGGACAGGGGGTACTACGAGCAGTACTTC. It is translated as CASSPDRGYYEQYF. The chain carries TRBV4-3 and TRBJ2-5, with 10 positions matching TRBD1. The J call is doubtful: the DNA matches TRBJ2-7 better. The V gene's germline CDR1 is LGHNA and CDR2 YSLEER. This CDR3 region has 14 residues.

CDR3 loop: CASNVSPGNEQFF. The CDR3 DNA follows: TGTGCCAGCAACGTGAGTCCAGGCAATGAGCAGTTCTTC. This chain links TRBV2 with TRBJ2-1; no firm D call. In germline, CDR1 is SNHLY, CDR2 FYNNEI. V lost 7 bases, J lost 6 bases, and 13 bases lay in between. This CDR3 region has 13 residues.

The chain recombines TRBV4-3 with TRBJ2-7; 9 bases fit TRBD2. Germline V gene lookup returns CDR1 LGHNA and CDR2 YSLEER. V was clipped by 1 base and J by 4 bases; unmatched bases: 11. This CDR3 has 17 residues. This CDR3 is CASSQGMWREGVYEQYF. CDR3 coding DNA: TGCGCCAGCAGCCAAGGCATGTGGCGGGAGGGCGTGTACGAGCAGTACTTC.

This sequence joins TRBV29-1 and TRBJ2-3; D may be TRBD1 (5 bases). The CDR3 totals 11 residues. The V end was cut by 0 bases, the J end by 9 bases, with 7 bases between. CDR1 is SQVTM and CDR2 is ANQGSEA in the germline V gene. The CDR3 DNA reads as TGCAGCGTTGAAGATTCAGGGACGCAGTATTTT. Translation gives CSVEDSGTQYF.

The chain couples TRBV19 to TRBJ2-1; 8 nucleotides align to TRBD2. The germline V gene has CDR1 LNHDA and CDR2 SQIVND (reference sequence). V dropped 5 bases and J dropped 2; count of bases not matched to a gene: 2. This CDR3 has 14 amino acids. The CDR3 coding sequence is TGTGCCAGTAGTTCCGGGAGGGCCTACAATGAGCAGTTCTTC. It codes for CASSSGRAYNEQFF. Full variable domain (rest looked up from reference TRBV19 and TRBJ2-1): DGGITQSPKYLFRKEGQNVTLSCEQNLNHDAMYWYRQDPGQGLRLIYYSQIVNDFQKGDIAEGYSVSREKKESFPLTVTSAQKNPTAFYLCASSSGRAYNEQFFGPGTRLTVL.

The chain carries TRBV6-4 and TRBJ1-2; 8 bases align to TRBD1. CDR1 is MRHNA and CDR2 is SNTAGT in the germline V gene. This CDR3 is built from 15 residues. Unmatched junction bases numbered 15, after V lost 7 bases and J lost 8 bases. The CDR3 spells CASKKSWQGAGGYTF. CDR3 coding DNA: TGTGCCAGCAAGAAAAGTTGGCAGGGGGCGGGCGGCTACACCTTC.

CDR3 sequence: CASSRWEGRANEQFF. CDR3 nucleotide sequence: TGTGCCAGCAGCCGGTGGGAGGGCCGCGCCAATGAGCAGTTCTTC. J is TRBJ2-1 and V is TRBV14, with TRBD2 identical over 7 bases. With V trimmed by 4 bases and J by 6 bases, 9 bases remained unmatched. CDR3 length: 15 amino acids. The germline gives CDR1 SGHDN, CDR2 FVKESK.

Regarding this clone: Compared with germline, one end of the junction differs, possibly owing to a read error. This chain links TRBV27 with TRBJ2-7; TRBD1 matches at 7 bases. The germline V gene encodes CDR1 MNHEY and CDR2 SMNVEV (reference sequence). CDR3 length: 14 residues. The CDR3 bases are TGTGCCAGCAGTTTCGGGACAGCCTACTACGGGCAGTACTTC. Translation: CASSFGTAYYGQYF.

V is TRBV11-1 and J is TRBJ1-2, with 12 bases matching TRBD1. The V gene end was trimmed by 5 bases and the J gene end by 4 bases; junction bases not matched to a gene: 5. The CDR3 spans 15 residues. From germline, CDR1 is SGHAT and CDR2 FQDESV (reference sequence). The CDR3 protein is CASSAQGQGAYGYTF. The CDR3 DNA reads TGTGCCAGCAGCGCACAGGGACAGGGGGCCTATGGCTACACCTTC.

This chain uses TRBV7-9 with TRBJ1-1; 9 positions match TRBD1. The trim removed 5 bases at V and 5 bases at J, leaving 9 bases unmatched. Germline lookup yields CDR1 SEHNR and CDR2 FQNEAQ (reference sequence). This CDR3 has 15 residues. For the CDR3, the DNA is TGTGCCAGCAGCCCTAGGACAGGGGAGGGGACTGAAGCTTTCTTT. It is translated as CASSPRTGEGTEAFF. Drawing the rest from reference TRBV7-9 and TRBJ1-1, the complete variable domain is DTGVSQNPRHKITKRGQNVTFRCDPISEHNRLYWYRQTLGQGPEFLTYFQNEAQLEKSRLLSDRFSAERPKGSFSTLEIQRTEQGDSAMYLCASSPRTGEGTEAFFGQGTRLTVV.

The CDR3 DNA reads TGCAGCGTTGAGGGGCAGGTGAACACCGGGGAGCTGTTTTTT. Its translation: CSVEGQVNTGELFF. The gene calls are TRBV29-1 and TRBJ2-2; D is possibly TRBD1 (5 bases). With 3 bases removed from V and 1 base from J, the gap between germline ends came to 9 bases. The germline gives CDR1 SQVTM, CDR2 ANQGSEA. This CDR3 comprises 14 residues.

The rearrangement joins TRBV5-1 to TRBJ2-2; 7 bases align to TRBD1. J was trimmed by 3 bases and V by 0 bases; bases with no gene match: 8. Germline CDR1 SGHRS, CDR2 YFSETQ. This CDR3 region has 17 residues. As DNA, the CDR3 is TGCGCCAGCAGCTTGGTTTCGGACAGGTTCTACACCGGGGAGCTGTTTTTT. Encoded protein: CASSLVSDRFYTGELFF. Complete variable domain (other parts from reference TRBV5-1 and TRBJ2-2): KAGVTQTPRYLIKTRGQQVTLSCSPISGHRSVSWYQQTPGQGLQFLFEYFSETQRNKGNFPGRFSGRQFSNSRSEMNVSTLELGDSALYLCASSLVSDRFYTGELFFGEGSRLTVL.